These 24 T cell receptor beta chains were all obtained from the same sample, sequenced in a study of cytomegalovirus exposure and HLA in healthy donors. Method: immunoSEQ multiplex PCR; TCRdb's copy keeps in-frame clones and lacks some. The table lists over 200,000 clones, 90% of them singletons, with approximately 3% in the top ten. The sequenced sample was PBMCs. These receptors came from a woman aged 30 to 39 in good health and CMV-seronegative.

In this sample, this clone turned up once. This CDR3 is CASSWPGPRDEQFF. DNA for the CDR3: TGCGCCAGCAGCTGGCCGGGACCCCGGGATGAGCAGTTCTTC. This sequence joins TRBV5-1 and TRBJ2-1; D possibly uses TRBD1 or TRBD2 (5 bases each). CDR1 SGHRS and CDR2 YFSETQ come from the germline V gene. The CDR3 is made up of 14 amino acids. V was cut by 3 bases and J by 8 bases, with 15 bases left in between. Full variable domain (missing parts from reference TRBV5-1 and TRBJ2-1): KAGVTQTPRYLIKTRGQQVTLSCSPISGHRSVSWYQQTPGQGLQFLFEYFSETQRNKGNFPGRFSGRQFSNSRSEMNVSTLELGDSALYLCASSWPGPRDEQFFGPGTRLTVL.

The rearrangement links TRBV7-6 to TRBJ2-4; unclear D gene. The CDR3 contains 12 residues. Trimming left V 5 bases short and J 7 bases short, with 9 bases between. The germline CDR1 and CDR2 sequences are SGHVS and FNYEAQ. The CDR3 is CASSRLGNIQYF. CDR3 DNA sequence: TGTGCCAGCAGCAGATTGGGGAACATTCAGTACTTC.

The chain joins TRBV18 to TRBJ2-1; 7 positions match TRBD2. CDR1 and CDR2 (germline): KGHSH, LQKENI. V dropped 2 bases and J dropped 7; count of bases not matched to a gene: 5. The CDR3 length is 14 residues. This CDR3 reads CASSPGRGRNEQFF. DNA of the CDR3: TGTGCCAGCTCACCAGGGCGGGGGAGGAATGAGCAGTTCTTC.

The DNA for the CDR3 is TGCAGCGTTGAAGAGATGTCCAGGTCGGGAGAGACCCAGTACTTC. Translating it yields CSVEEMSRSGETQYF. The J gene is TRBJ2-5, the V gene TRBV29-1; D gene unclear. Germline V gives CDR1 SQVTM, CDR2 ANQGSEA. This CDR3 has 15 residues. V lost 0 bases and J lost 4, with 15 bases in between.

This clone was counted a single time. The chain has TRBV27 and TRBJ2-3; D gene unclear. CDR1 is MNHEY and CDR2 is SMNVEV in the germline V gene (reference sequence). The CDR3 sequence is 14 residues long. V lost 2 bases and J lost 2, with 8 bases in between. The CDR3 reads CASSLVGNTDTQYF. In nucleotides, the CDR3 is TGTGCCAGCAGTTTAGTGGGTAACACAGATACGCAGTATTTT.

The genes are TRBV27 and TRBJ2-1; TRBD1 aligns across 7 bases. This CDR3 contains 16 residues. The J segment lost 7 bases and the V segment lost 4 bases, leaving 13 bases of the junction unmatched. Germline lookup yields CDR1 MNHEY and CDR2 SMNVEV (reference sequence). CDR3 residues: CASSYGVTGVGNEQFF. In nucleotides, the CDR3 is TGTGCCAGCAGTTACGGCGTTACAGGGGTCGGGAATGAGCAGTTCTTC.

This chain links TRBV7-3 with TRBJ2-2; a possible D gene is TRBD1 (5 bases). Per germline, CDR1 SGHTA and CDR2 FQGTGA. This CDR3 is 15 amino acids long. The V end lost 5 bases, the J end lost 4 bases, and 14 bases lay between the germline ends. The CDR3 DNA reads TGTGCCAGCAGCCCAATACCTGACAGCACCGGGGAGCTGTTTTTT. Translating it yields CASSPIPDSTGELFF.

This chain uses TRBV11-2 with TRBJ2-7; 7 bases agree with TRBD1. Germline V gene lookup returns CDR1 SGHAT and CDR2 FQNNGV. The ends lost 2 bases at V and 9 bases at J; junction bases unmatched: 7. The CDR3 contains 13 residues. The CDR3 DNA follows: TGTGCCAGCAGCTTAACCGACAGGGTCGGGCAGTACTTC. This encodes CASSLTDRVGQYF. The entire variable domain, with the rest obtained from reference TRBV11-2 and TRBJ2-7, is as follows: EAGVAQSPRYKIIEKRQSVAFWCNPISGHATLYWYQQILGQGPKLLIQFQNNGVVDDSQLPKDRFSAERLKGVDSTLKIQPAKLEDSAVYLCASSLTDRVGQYFGPGTRLTVT.

The chain has TRBV9 and TRBJ2-3, with 8 nucleotides matching TRBD1. CDR1 is SGDLS and CDR2 is YYNGEE in the germline V gene. This CDR3 contains 17 residues. V was pared by 0 bases and J by 2 bases, with 8 bases of the junction left unmatched. The CDR3 region has the DNA TGTGCCAGCAGCGTAGGGGGGACAGGCGCATTCACAGATACGCAGTATTTT. Amino acids: CASSVGGTGAFTDTQYF.

CDR3 DNA: TGCGCCAGCAGCTTGGAAGGGGACAGGTCAGCCTACGAGCAGTACTTC. It is translated as CASSLEGDRSAYEQYF. This chain links TRBV5-1 with TRBJ2-7; TRBD1 agrees at 8 bases. This CDR3 spans 16 amino acids. Germline V CDR1 and CDR2: SGHRS, YFSETQ. V lost 0 bases, J lost 2 bases, and 7 bases stayed unmatched.

The gene calls are TRBV27 and TRBJ2-1, with D maybe TRBD1 (6 bases). The CDR3 extends over 15 amino acids. CDR1 is MNHEY, CDR2 SMNVEV, per germline (reference sequence). Trimming removed 5 bases from V and 5 bases from J, with 16 bases in between. This CDR3 reads CASSLNYGQHNEQFF. The CDR3, as DNA: TGTGCCAGCAGTCTGAACTACGGACAGCACAATGAGCAGTTCTTC.

The V call is TRBV5-1, the J call TRBJ2-7; 8 nucleotides line up with TRBD2. This CDR3 contains 15 residues. Germline CDR1 is SGHRS and CDR2 is YFSETQ. With 4 bases clipped from V and 3 bases from J, the junction kept 9 bases outside the gene matches. CDR3 sequence (DNA): TGCGCCAGCAGCATGGGACTAGGGATAAACTACGAGCAGTACTTC. Residues: CASSMGLGINYEQYF.

The table lists this clone with a count of one. The rearrangement joins TRBV28 to TRBJ1-2; the match to TRBD1 covers 7 bases. Unmatched junction bases numbered 14, after V lost 3 bases and J lost 7 bases. The CDR3 is 16 amino acids. The germline CDR1 and CDR2 sequences are MDHEN and SYDVKM. The CDR3 sequence is CASSFTGTVGTGGYTF. CDR3 coding DNA: TGTGCCAGCAGTTTTACCGGGACAGTGGGGACTGGTGGCTACACCTTC.

A few counts support this clone. The V gene is TRBV4-3, the J gene TRBJ1-1; D not resolved. Germline V gene data show CDR1 as LGHNA and CDR2 as YSLEER. This CDR3 is built from 13 residues. Trimming shortened V by 0 bases and J by 5 bases, and 7 bases separated the two germline ends. The CDR3 spells CASSQDFGTEAFF. CDR3 DNA: TGCGCCAGCAGCCAAGATTTTGGGACTGAAGCTTTCTTT.

The chain couples TRBV15 to TRBJ2-7; TRBD2 matches 9 bases. Looked up from germline, CDR1 is LNHNV and CDR2 is YYDKDF (reference sequence). Unmatched junction bases numbered 9, after V lost 5 bases and J lost 10 bases. The CDR3 sequence is 13 residues long. CDR3 residues: CATSGTAGGPQYF. CDR3 DNA: TGTGCCACCAGCGGGACAGCGGGAGGTCCTCAGTACTTC.

In this sample, this clone turned up a few times. The CDR3 loop is CASSRDSDSYEQYF. The CDR3 DNA reads as TGTGCCAGCAGCAGGGACAGTGACTCCTACGAGCAGTACTTC. The genes are TRBV5-5 and TRBJ2-7; 7 nucleotides line up with TRBD1. The CDR3 covers 14 residues. V lost 4 bases to trimming and J lost 0 bases; unmatched junction nucleotides: 4. Germline CDR1 and CDR2: SGHKS and YYEKEE (reference sequence). Together with reference TRBV5-5 and TRBJ2-7, the CDR3 gives the full variable domain: DAGVTQSPTHLIKTRGQQVTLRCSPISGHKSVSWYQQVLGQGPQFIFQYYEKEERGRGNFPDRFSARQFPNYSSELNVNALLLGDSALYLCASSRDSDSYEQYFGPGTRLTVT.

The table lists this clone with a few counts. The chain has TRBV19 and TRBJ2-1; 7 nucleotides agree with TRBD2. The germline V gene encodes CDR1 LNHDA and CDR2 SQIVND (reference sequence). This CDR3 is built from 17 residues. Trimming took 3 bases from V and 0 from J; bases not matched to a gene: 8. The CDR3 region is CASSMNGRLASYNEQFF. CDR3 nucleotides: TGTGCCAGTAGTATGAACGGGAGACTAGCCTCCTACAATGAGCAGTTCTTC.

V gene TRBV9 combines with J gene TRBJ2-6; D gene uncertain. The germline V gene has CDR1 SGDLS and CDR2 YYNGEE. Trimming took 4 bases from V and 3 from J, leaving 5 bases between them. The CDR3 runs 13 residues. The CDR3 reads CASSPYGANVLTF. CDR3 nucleotide sequence: TGTGCCAGCAGCCCTTATGGGGCCAACGTCCTGACTTTC.

The chain employs TRBV11-2 and TRBJ2-7, with D unclear. The CDR3 spans 14 residues. Germline CDR1 is SGHAT and CDR2 is FQNNGV. Trimming pared 5 bases from V and 4 bases from J, leaving 15 bases between. The CDR3 loop is CASSPGWGGYEQYF. The CDR3 region has the DNA TGTGCCAGCAGCCCAGGTTGGGGTGGGTACGAGCAGTACTTC.

This chain links TRBV28 with TRBJ2-7, with 7 positions matching TRBD1. J gave up 7 bases and V 6 bases, and 12 bases lay outside the gene matches. The CDR3 length is 14 residues. In germline, CDR1 is MDHEN, CDR2 SYDVKM. Here the CDR3 DNA reads TGTGCCAGCAGACCGGGACAGTGGGGTTTTGAGCAGTACTTC. It specifies CASRPGQWGFEQYF.

Written as DNA, the CDR3 is TGTGCCAGCACCAGGGGCGCTGAAGCTTTCTTT. It specifies CASTRGAEAFF. The chain joins TRBV7-8 to TRBJ1-1; weak D call: TRBD1 (6 bases). Trimming shortened V by 7 bases and J by 6 bases, and 9 bases separated the two germline ends. The CDR3 has 11 amino acids. In germline, CDR1 is SGHVS, CDR2 FQNEAQ.

The V and J genes are TRBV29-1 and TRBJ2-7; D perhaps matches TRBD1 (6 bases). CDR3 size: 12 residues. Trimming removed 4 bases at V and 3 bases at J, with 10 bases between. From germline, CDR1 is SQVTM and CDR2 ANQGSEA. CDR3 nucleotide sequence: TGCAGCGTTGTGAGAGGGGGCTACGAGCAGTACTTC. This gives the protein CSVVRGGYEQYF.

The chain employs TRBV7-8 and TRBJ2-1; D gene unclear. The CDR3 spans 12 residues. Germline CDR1 SGHVS, CDR2 FQNEAQ. Trimming removed 2 bases from V and 3 bases from J, with 2 bases in between. CDR3 sequence: CASSLYYNEQFF. CDR3 DNA sequence: TGTGCCAGCAGCTTATACTACAATGAGCAGTTCTTC.

This clone was counted a single time. The rearrangement joins TRBV5-1 to TRBJ2-7, with D unresolved. Germline CDR1 SGHRS, CDR2 YFSETQ. Deletions cut 2 bases from V and 0 bases from J, with 12 bases between. The CDR3 consists of 15 residues. The CDR3 bases are TGCGCCAGCAGCTTAAATCCTGGGGTCTCCTACGAGCAGTACTTC. This translates into CASSLNPGVSYEQYF.